Below are 18 T cell receptor beta chains sequenced from a single sample in a study of T cell repertoires in ileal Crohn's disease. Sequenced by immunoSEQ multiplex PCR; TCRdb stores in-frame clones only, minus some. Of around 8,800 clones in the sample, just over 75% were seen once. The sequencing input was ileal tissue. These receptors were obtained from an adult with Crohn's disease.

This clone has only a few counts. The chain employs TRBV5-1 and TRBJ2-3; 10 bases fit TRBD2. Germline V CDR1 and CDR2: SGHRS, YFSETQ. The V segment lost 4 bases and the J segment 4 bases; nucleotides outside the gene matches: 6. This CDR3 contains 15 residues. CDR3 sequence reads: CASSRASGGADTQYF. In nucleotides, the CDR3 is TGCGCCAGCAGCCGGGCTAGCGGGGGAGCAGATACGCAGTATTTT. Variable domain in full (rest from reference TRBV5-1 and TRBJ2-3): KAGVTQTPRYLIKTRGQQVTLSCSPISGHRSVSWYQQTPGQGLQFLFEYFSETQRNKGNFPGRFSGRQFSNSRSEMNVSTLELGDSALYLCASSRASGGADTQYFGPGTRLTVL.

The rearrangement joins TRBV6-1 to TRBJ2-3; 10 bases agree with TRBD2. The CDR3 contains 17 residues. Germline V gene lookup returns CDR1 MNHNS and CDR2 SASEGT. The junction had 6 bases not matched to a gene; V was cut back by 3 bases and J by 0 bases. The chain's CDR3 is CASSDLLAGVSTDTQYF. The CDR3 DNA follows: TGTGCCAGCAGTGACCTTCTAGCGGGGGTCAGCACAGATACGCAGTATTTT.

The chain joins TRBV6-1 to TRBJ1-2; 9 nucleotides line up with TRBD1. CDR3 size: 15 residues. Germline CDR1 MNHNS, CDR2 SASEGT. The V segment lost 1 base and the J segment 5 bases; nucleotides outside the gene matches: 5. DNA of the CDR3: TGTGCCAGCAGTGAAGATACAGGGGGCGGATATGGCTACACCTTC. Translated, it gives CASSEDTGGGYGYTF.

The gene calls are TRBV10-3 and TRBJ1-3; tentatively, D is TRBD1 (6 bases). Germline lookup yields CDR1 ENHRY and CDR2 SYGVKD. With 4 bases removed from V and 2 bases from J, the gap between germline ends came to 15 bases. The CDR3 totals 16 residues. DNA of the CDR3: TGTGCCATCAGTGCCCAGACAGGTGGACCTGGAAACACCATATATTTT. As protein: CAISAQTGGPGNTIYF.

This sequence joins TRBV9 and TRBJ2-1; D not certain. This CDR3 has 16 residues. V lost 0 bases and J 0 bases, leaving 10 bases between the germline ends. Germline CDR1 and CDR2: SGDLS and YYNGEE. This CDR3 reads CASSVAGVSSYNEQFF. DNA of the CDR3: TGTGCCAGCAGCGTAGCAGGCGTAAGCTCCTACAATGAGCAGTTCTTC.

The rearrangement joins TRBV7-9 to TRBJ1-1, with D maybe TRBD1 (6 bases). V shed 4 bases and J shed 11 bases, with 14 bases lying between them. This CDR3 spans 12 amino acids. CDR1 and CDR2 from the germline V gene are SEHNR and FQNEAQ (reference sequence). CDR3 amino acids: CASSSDRTDAFF. The CDR3 DNA reads TGTGCCAGCAGCTCGGACCGGACAGACGCTTTCTTT.

The rearrangement uses TRBV20-1 and TRBJ2-5; D is possibly TRBD2 (5 bases). The CDR3 contains 11 residues. The V and J ends lost 6 bases and 2 bases respectively, with 7 bases between them. From germline, CDR1 is DFQATT and CDR2 SNEGSKA (reference sequence). CDR3 in amino acids: CSAGDQETQYF. As DNA, the CDR3 is TGCAGTGCGGGAGATCAAGAGACCCAGTACTTC.

This clone is a singleton in its sample. This sample also contains other DNA sequences that code for the same CDR3. The genes are TRBV10-3 and TRBJ1-1; D gene unclear. Trimming took off 5 bases at V and 1 base at J, with 8 bases between the two ends. There are 13 residues in the CDR3. Germline V gives CDR1 ENHRY, CDR2 SYGVKD. The CDR3 region has the DNA TGTGCCATCAGTCGGGAGGAGAACACTGAAGCTTTCTTT. This gives the protein CAISREENTEAFF.

The V gene is TRBV2, the J gene TRBJ2-3; possible D gene TRBD2, 5 bases. The CDR3 spans 13 residues. Trimming took off 9 bases at V and 1 base at J, with 11 bases between the two ends. CDR1 SNHLY and CDR2 FYNNEI come from the germline V gene. The CDR3 DNA reads TGTGCCAGATTAGGACTGGGCACAGATACGCAGTATTTT. Amino acid sequence: CARLGLGTDTQYF. Complete variable domain (other parts from reference TRBV2 and TRBJ2-3): EPEVTQTPSHQVTQMGQEVILRCVPISNHLYFYWYRQILGQKVEFLVSFYNNEISEKSEIFDDQFSVERPDGSNFTLKIRSTKLEDSAMYFCARLGLGTDTQYFGPGTRLTVL.

The chain couples TRBV15 to TRBJ2-3; 9 positions match TRBD2. Germline loops: CDR1 LNHNV, CDR2 YYDKDF (reference sequence). CDR3 size: 18 residues. V gave up 1 base and J gave up 4 bases; unmatched junction bases: 12. The CDR3 sequence is CATSRVGTSRSWSDTQYF. DNA for the CDR3: TGTGCCACCAGCAGAGTTGGGACTAGCAGGAGCTGGTCAGATACGCAGTATTTT.

The chain combines TRBV7-9 with TRBJ2-1; TRBD2 matches 14 bases. The CDR3 contains 16 residues. Per germline, CDR1 SEHNR and CDR2 FQNEAQ (reference sequence). The trim removed 5 bases at V and 6 bases at J, leaving 6 bases unmatched. CDR3: CASSPQTSGRANEQFF. CDR3 bases: TGTGCCAGCAGCCCGCAGACTAGCGGGAGGGCCAATGAGCAGTTCTTC.

This clone was counted only a few times. This rearrangement joins TRBV2 to TRBJ1-3; 9 bases line up with TRBD1. The junction had 6 bases not matched to a gene; V was cut back by 6 bases and J by 3 bases. This CDR3 has 15 amino acids. Germline values: CDR1 SNHLY, CDR2 FYNNEI. The CDR3 bases are TGTGCCAGCAGCCCACCGGGACAGGGTGGAAACACCATATATTTT. The encoded protein is CASSPPGQGGNTIYF. Looking up the rest from reference TRBV2 and TRBJ1-3 gives the full variable domain: EPEVTQTPSHQVTQMGQEVILRCVPISNHLYFYWYRQILGQKVEFLVSFYNNEISEKSEIFDDQFSVERPDGSNFTLKIRSTKLEDSAMYFCASSPPGQGGNTIYFGEGSWLTVV.

For the CDR3, the DNA is TGTGCCAGCAGTTACGCTAACAGGGAGCCCCTCCACTTT. This sequence encodes CASSYANREPLHF. The rearrangement links TRBV6-6 to TRBJ1-6; D perhaps matches TRBD1 (6 bases). The CDR3 has 13 residues. In germline, CDR1 is MNHNY, CDR2 SVGAGI (reference sequence). The ends were cut back, 2 bases at V and 13 bases at J, with 12 bases in the middle.

The chain couples TRBV12-2 to TRBJ2-3; the D call in the table, TRBD2, was not verified against the DNA. TRBV12-2 is a recognized pseudogene. This CDR3 has 18 amino acids. The CDR3 is CASRFETGIDHCTDTQYF. CDR3 DNA: TGTGCAAGTCGCTTCGAAACGGGGATCGATCACTGCACAGATACGCAGTATTTT.

In this sample, this clone is medium-sized. The chain recombines TRBV9 with TRBJ1-1; 8 bases are shared with TRBD1. Losses at the gene ends were 4 bases for V and 5 bases for J; bases not matched to a gene: 7. CDR3 length equals 14 residues. Germline CDR1 is SGDLS and CDR2 is YYNGEE. The CDR3 DNA sequence: TGTGCCAGCAGCTTCTCACAGGGGGGGACTGAAGCTTTCTTT. Its translation is CASSFSQGGTEAFF.

V is TRBV7-9 and J is TRBJ2-1; weak D call: TRBD1 (6 bases). The CDR3 totals 18 residues. V was cut by 0 bases and J by 0 bases, with 15 bases left in between. CDR1 is SEHNR, CDR2 FQNEAQ, per germline (reference sequence). This CDR3 reads CASSLARDTLSSYNEQFF. The CDR3 coding sequence is TGTGCCAGCAGCTTAGCCCGGGACACCTTGAGCTCCTACAATGAGCAGTTCTTC.

The chain links TRBV25-1 to TRBJ1-1; D not resolved. V lost 7 bases and J lost 5, with 14 bases in between. Germline loops: CDR1 MGHDK, CDR2 SYGVNS. The CDR3 runs to 13 residues. The CDR3 nucleotides are TGTGCCAGCACCCTAGGCGGCCAGACTGAAGCTTTCTTT. The encoded protein is CASTLGGQTEAFF.

This clone occurred a few times. Other DNA sequences in the same sample also yield this CDR3. This chain joins TRBV15 and TRBJ2-1; possible D gene TRBD2, 5 bases. Germline lookup yields CDR1 LNHNV and CDR2 YYDKDF (reference sequence). This CDR3 spans 16 amino acids. The germline V and J ends were trimmed by 1 base and 7 bases, with 17 bases remaining between them. CDR3 DNA: TGTGCCACCAGCAGAGTAGGCGAAGACGACTATAATGAGCAGTTCTTC. The encoded protein is CATSRVGEDDYNEQFF.